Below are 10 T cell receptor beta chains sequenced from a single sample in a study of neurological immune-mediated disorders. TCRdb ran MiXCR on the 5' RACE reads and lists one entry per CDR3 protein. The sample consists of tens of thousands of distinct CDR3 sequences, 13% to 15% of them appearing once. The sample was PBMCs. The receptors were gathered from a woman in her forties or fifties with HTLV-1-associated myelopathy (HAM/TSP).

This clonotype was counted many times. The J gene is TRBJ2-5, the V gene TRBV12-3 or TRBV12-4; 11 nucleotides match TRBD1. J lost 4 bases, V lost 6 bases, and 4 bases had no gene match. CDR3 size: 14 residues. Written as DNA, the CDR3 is TGTGCCAGCAGATCCGGGACAGGGGGAGAGACCCAGTACTTC. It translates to CASRSGTGGETQYF.

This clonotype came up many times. CDR3 loop: CASSATGELFF. The CDR3 DNA is TGTGCCAGCAGCGCCACCGGGGAGCTGTTTTTT. The rearrangement uses TRBV25-1 and TRBJ2-2; D not resolved. In germline, CDR1 is MGHDK, CDR2 SYGVNS. V was pared by 6 bases and J by 4 bases, with 3 bases between. The length of the CDR3 is 11 residues.

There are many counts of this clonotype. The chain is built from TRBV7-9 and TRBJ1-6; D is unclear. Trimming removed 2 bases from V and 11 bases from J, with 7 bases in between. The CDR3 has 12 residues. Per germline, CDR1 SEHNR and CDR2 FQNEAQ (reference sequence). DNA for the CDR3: TGTGCCAGCAGCTTATCGGAACCACCCCTCCACTTT. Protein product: CASSLSEPPLHF.

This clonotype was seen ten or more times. The CDR3: CSVDHGGSAKNIQYF. For the CDR3, the DNA is TGCAGTGTTGACCACGGCGGGAGCGCCAAAAACATTCAGTACTTC. The rearrangement joins TRBV20-1 to TRBJ2-4; 7 nucleotides align to TRBD2. The V and J ends lost 7 bases and 1 base, in that order; junction bases with no gene match: 10. The CDR3 is 15 residues long. CDR1 is DFQATT and CDR2 is SNEGSKA in the germline V gene (reference sequence).

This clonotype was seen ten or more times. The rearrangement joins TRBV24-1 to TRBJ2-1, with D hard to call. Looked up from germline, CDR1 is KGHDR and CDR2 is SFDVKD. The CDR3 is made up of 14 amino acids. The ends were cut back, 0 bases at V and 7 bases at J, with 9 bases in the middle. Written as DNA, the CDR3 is TGTGCCACCAGTGATTTGCGATCCGGGAATGAGCAGTTCTTC. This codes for CATSDLRSGNEQFF.

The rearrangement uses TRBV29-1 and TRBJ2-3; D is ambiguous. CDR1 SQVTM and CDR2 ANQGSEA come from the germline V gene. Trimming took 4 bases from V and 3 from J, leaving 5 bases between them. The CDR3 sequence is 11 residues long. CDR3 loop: CSVVWTDTQYF. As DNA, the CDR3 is TGCAGCGTTGTGTGGACAGATACGCAGTATTTT.

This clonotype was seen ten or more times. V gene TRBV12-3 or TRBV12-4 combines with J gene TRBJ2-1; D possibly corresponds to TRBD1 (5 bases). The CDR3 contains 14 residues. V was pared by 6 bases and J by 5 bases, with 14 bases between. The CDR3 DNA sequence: TGTGCCAGCAGCCGCTTAGGGGCCAACAATGAGCAGTTCTTC. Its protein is CASSRLGANNEQFF.

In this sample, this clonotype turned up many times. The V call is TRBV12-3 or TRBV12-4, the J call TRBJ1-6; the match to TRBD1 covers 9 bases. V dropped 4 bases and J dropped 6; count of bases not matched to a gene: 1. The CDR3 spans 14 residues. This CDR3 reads CASSWDRANSPLHF. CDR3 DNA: TGTGCCAGCAGTTGGGACAGGGCTAATTCACCCCTCCACTTT.

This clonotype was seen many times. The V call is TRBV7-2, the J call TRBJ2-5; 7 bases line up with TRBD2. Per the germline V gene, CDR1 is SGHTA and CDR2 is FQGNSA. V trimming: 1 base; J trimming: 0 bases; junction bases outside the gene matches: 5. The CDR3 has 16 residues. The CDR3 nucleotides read TGTGCCAGCAGCTTAGTAGGACTAGTAGACCAAGAGACCCAGTACTTC. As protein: CASSLVGLVDQETQYF.

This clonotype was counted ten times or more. The CDR3 nucleotides read TGCAGTGCTAGTGACAGGGAGCACGAGCAGTACTTC. Translated: CSASDREHEQYF. The chain carries TRBV20-1 and TRBJ2-7; 7 bases map to TRBD1. Germline values: CDR1 DFQATT, CDR2 SNEGSKA (reference sequence). Trimming took 3 bases from V and 5 from J; bases not matched to a gene: 4. CDR3 length: 12 amino acids.